This T cell receptor beta chain is drawn from a study of regulatory T cells in long-lasting Graves disease. Study information: Antithyroid drugs had been given to newly diagnosed Graves' patients for under 3 months.

CDR3 regions were amplified by Arm-PCR using iRepertoire HTBI primers to build TCR beta libraries. In TCRdb, the multiplex PCR reads were re-called with MiXCR into one record per CDR3 protein. The sample carries over 350,000 distinct CDR3 sequences, around 15% recorded once. About this clonotype: Its matching antigen is unknown.

The CDR3 totals 13 residues. The germline V gene encodes CDR1 LNHDA and CDR2 SQIVND (reference sequence). The V and J ends lost 3 bases and 1 base respectively, with 6 bases between them. Time point of the sample: newly diagnosed GD, antithyroid drugs for less than 3 months. PBMC-extracted RNA yielded the TCR library. Study results and caveats: Under persistent disease, TRBV28, TRBJ1-2 and TRBJ2-5 were used preferentially.

These data were also reused for a study on T cells in Graves' hyperthyroidism and ophthalmopathy. That source adds: From stable hyperthyroidism, ophthalmopathy was separated by a 13 V-J model.

The source material was peripheral blood mononuclear cells (PBMCs), sampled at new diagnosis, from a patient treated with antithyroid drugs. The receptor was isolated from a woman in her fifties or sixties with Graves disease. The genes are TRBV19 and TRBJ1-1, with D maybe TRBD1 (6 bases). The CDR3 spells CASSMTGNTEAFF. DNA of the CDR3: TGTGCCAGTAGTATGACAGGGAACACTGAAGCTTTCTTT.